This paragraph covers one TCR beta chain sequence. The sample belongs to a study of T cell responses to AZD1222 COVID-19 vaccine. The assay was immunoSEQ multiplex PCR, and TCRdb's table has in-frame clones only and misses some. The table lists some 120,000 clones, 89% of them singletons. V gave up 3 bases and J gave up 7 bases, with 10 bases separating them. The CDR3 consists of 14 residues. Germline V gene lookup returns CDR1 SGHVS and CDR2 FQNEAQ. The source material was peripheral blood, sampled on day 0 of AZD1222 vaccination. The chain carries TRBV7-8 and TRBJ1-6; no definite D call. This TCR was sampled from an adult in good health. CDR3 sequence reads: CASSFPRTNSPLHF. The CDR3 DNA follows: TGTGCCAGCAGCTTCCCACGGACGAATTCACCCCTCCACTTT.